The 16 T cell receptor beta chains listed next were all sequenced from one sample in a study of blood T cell repertoires in COVID-19. Some clones are missing from TCRdb's copy, which holds only in-frame ones; the method was immunoSEQ multiplex PCR. The sample gives hundreds of thousands of clones, around nine tenths of which show up once; over 1% is in the top ten. The sample comprised peripheral blood. Receptor source: a man between 65 and 80 years old with acute or convalescent COVID-19.

The chain combines TRBV27 with TRBJ2-6; 8 bases line up with TRBD1. This CDR3 spans 17 amino acids. Per the germline V gene, CDR1 is MNHEY and CDR2 is SMNVEV (reference sequence). The V gene end was trimmed by 1 base and the J gene end by 0 bases; junction bases not matched to a gene: 2. CDR3 sequence (DNA): TGTGCCAGCAGTTTATGGACAGGGAACTCTGGGGCCAACGTCCTGACTTTC. Residues: CASSLWTGNSGANVLTF.

In the case of this clone: The same CDR3 can be traced to other DNA sequences in this sample. The genes are TRBV18 and TRBJ1-1, with 7 bases that match TRBD1. With V trimmed by 6 bases and J by 1 base, 8 bases remained unmatched. The CDR3 is 15 residues long. Germline CDR1 is KGHSH and CDR2 is LQKENI. CDR3 sequence: CASSLEQGRNTEAFF. The CDR3 bases are TGTGCCAGCTCCCTAGAACAGGGGAGGAACACTGAAGCTTTCTTT.

The V and J genes are TRBV24-1 and TRBJ1-5; the D is unclear. The V and J ends lost 1 base and 6 bases respectively, with 3 bases between them. Germline V gives CDR1 KGHDR, CDR2 SFDVKD. CDR3 length equals 12 residues. Written as DNA, the CDR3 is TGTGCCACCAGTGATTTCGGTCAGCCCCAGCATTTT. Protein product: CATSDFGQPQHF.

In this sample, this clone turned up once. J is TRBJ1-2 and V is TRBV3-1 (or the pseudogene TRBV3-2), with a possible D match to TRBD1 (5 bases). The length of the CDR3 is 19 residues. Deletions cut 0 bases from V and 5 bases from J, with 25 bases between. Germline CDR1 reads LGHDT; CDR2 reads YNNKEL (reference sequence). CDR3 nucleotides: TGTGCCAGCAGCCAAGACCCCGGGGGTCGGAGGGGAGTAGGGTATGGCTACACCTTC. Protein sequence: CASSQDPGGRRGVGYGYTF.

The chain uses TRBV7-2 and TRBJ2-1; TRBD2 agrees at 12 bases. Germline lookup yields CDR1 SGHTA and CDR2 FQGNSA. CDR3 length: 16 residues. Trimming cost V 5 bases and J 7 bases; bases outside gene matches: 9. CDR3 sequence: CASSTRLAGVGNEQFF. The CDR3 coding sequence is TGTGCCAGCAGCACACGACTAGCGGGGGTGGGTAATGAGCAGTTCTTC.

This clone was seen once. V is TRBV3-1 (or the pseudogene TRBV3-2) and J is TRBJ1-5; D unresolved. The germline V gene encodes CDR1 LGHDT and CDR2 YNNKEL (reference sequence). The CDR3 has 15 residues. Trimming stripped 1 base from V and 2 bases from J, with 9 bases between. In nucleotides, the CDR3 is TGTGCCAGCAGCCAAGGTTGGGAGGGCAATCAGCCCCAGCATTTT. It translates to CASSQGWEGNQPQHF.

The rearrangement uses TRBV5-1 and TRBJ2-3, with 7 bases lining up with TRBD1. The CDR3 contains 15 residues. J gave up 5 bases and V 0 bases, and 6 bases lay outside the gene matches. Germline lookup yields CDR1 SGHRS and CDR2 YFSETQ. Written as DNA, the CDR3 is TGCGCCAGCAGCTTGGGAGGGGGCCACGGAGATACGCAGTATTTT. This translates into CASSLGGGHGDTQYF.

The V gene is TRBV18, the J gene TRBJ2-1; D gene ambiguous. The CDR3 has 17 residues. Between the trimmed V and J ends, which lost 0 bases and 0 bases, there was a span of 12 bases. Germline V gene data show CDR1 as KGHSH and CDR2 as LQKENI. Written as DNA, the CDR3 is TGTGCCAGCTCACCACCCATCTCGGCTAGCTCCTACAATGAGCAGTTCTTC. This codes for CASSPPISASSYNEQFF.

V gene TRBV10-3 combines with J gene TRBJ2-5, with 8 bases matching TRBD2. The CDR3 runs to 13 residues. The V gene end was trimmed by 5 bases and the J gene end by 2 bases; junction bases not matched to a gene: 1. Germline CDR1 ENHRY, CDR2 SYGVKD. The CDR3 DNA follows: TGTGCCATCAGTAGCGGGGGTCAAGAGACCCAGTACTTC. It is translated as CAISSGGQETQYF.

This clone showed up just once. The chain joins TRBV4-2 to TRBJ1-1; 7 bases agree with TRBD1. Trimming removed 5 bases from V and 1 base from J; junction bases left unmatched: 7. CDR3 size: 15 residues. Germline V lookup: CDR1 LGHNA, CDR2 YNFKEQ. As DNA, the CDR3 is TGTGCCAGCAGCGCCCGACAGGGAGGGAACACTGAAGCTTTCTTT. As protein: CASSARQGGNTEAFF.

J is TRBJ1-2 and V is TRBV7-3; D perhaps matches TRBD1 (5 bases). CDR1 is SGHTA, CDR2 FQGTGA, per germline. CDR3 length: 14 residues. Trimming left V 0 bases short and J 3 bases short, with 8 bases between. The CDR3 region is CASSLTGGDYGYTF. The CDR3 DNA sequence: TGTGCCAGCAGCTTAACCGGGGGTGACTATGGCTACACCTTC. Supplemented by reference TRBV7-3 and TRBJ1-2, the full variable domain reads GAGVSQTPSNKVTEKGKYVELRCDPISGHTALYWYRQSLGQGPEFLIYFQGTGAADDSGLPNDRFFAVRPEGSVSTLKIQRTERGDSAVYLCASSLTGGDYGYTFGSGTRLTVV.

The chain couples TRBV20-1 to TRBJ2-5; D call uncertain. Trimming left V 1 base short and J 11 bases short, with 8 bases between. Germline-derived CDR1 and CDR2 are DFQATT and SNEGSKA (reference sequence). The CDR3 contains 10 residues. Written as DNA, the CDR3 is TGCAGTGCTAGAGGTCCCCATCAGTACTTC. The encoded protein is CSARGPHQYF.

This chain connects TRBV28 to TRBJ2-5; 8 bases are a match to TRBD2. This CDR3 contains 15 residues. Looked up from germline, CDR1 is MDHEN and CDR2 is SYDVKM. V lost 3 bases, J lost 5 bases, and 8 bases stayed unmatched. The CDR3 DNA follows: TGTGCCAGCAGTTTTCCACGGGGGGGCCTCGAGACCCAGTACTTC. Encoded protein: CASSFPRGGLETQYF.

The chain links TRBV3-1 (or the pseudogene TRBV3-2) to TRBJ2-3; a weak D match, TRBD2 (6 bases). The germline V gene encodes CDR1 LGHDT and CDR2 YNNKEL (reference sequence). V was trimmed by 1 base and J by 1 base, leaving 18 bases between them. This CDR3 contains 18 residues. This CDR3 is CASSQGASSGVGTDTQYF. Here the CDR3 DNA reads TGTGCCAGCAGCCAAGGGGCTAGTTCGGGAGTCGGCACAGATACGCAGTATTTT.

The CDR3 nucleotides are TGTGCCAGCTCACCACGGGGACAGAGCGAGACCCAGTACTTC. Its protein is CASSPRGQSETQYF. The J gene is TRBJ2-5, the V gene TRBV18; 7 bases line up with TRBD1. This CDR3 is 14 amino acids long. Germline V gene sequence: CDR1 KGHSH, CDR2 LQKENI. V shed 1 base and J 5 bases; nucleotides not matched to a gene: 4.

The chain couples TRBV13 to TRBJ1-3; TRBD1 aligns across 9 bases. This CDR3 is built from 16 residues. The germline CDR1 and CDR2 sequences are PRHDT and FYEKMQ (reference sequence). V shed 5 bases, J shed 0 bases, and the junction held 5 bases outside the gene matches. CDR3 coding DNA: TGTGCCAGCAGCGTCCGGGACAGGGCCTCTGGAAACACCATATATTTT. Its translation is CASSVRDRASGNTIYF.